This T cell receptor (beta chain) was profiled in a study of blood T cell repertoires in COVID-19. Study-wide context: Sample material is recorded as cDNA or gDNA derived from T cells, B-cell-depleted T cells, or PBMCs.

Assay: immunoSEQ multiplex PCR; the TCRdb copy retains only in-frame clones and omits some. The repertoire consists of some 140,000 clones, with about three quarters occurring once and the leading ten covering roughly 1.5%. V lost 9 bases and J 1 base, leaving 18 bases between the germline ends. From germline, CDR1 is LNHDA and CDR2 SQIVND (reference sequence). The CDR3 is 15 amino acids. The TCR was taken from a man at least 80 years old with acute or convalescent COVID-19. Sequencing input: peripheral blood. This sequence joins TRBV19 and TRBJ1-2; perhaps TRBD1 as D (5 bases). The CDR3 region has the DNA TGTGCCAGCACTACGGGGGGATGGGATAACTATGGCTACACCTTC. This sequence encodes CASTTGGWDNYGYTF.